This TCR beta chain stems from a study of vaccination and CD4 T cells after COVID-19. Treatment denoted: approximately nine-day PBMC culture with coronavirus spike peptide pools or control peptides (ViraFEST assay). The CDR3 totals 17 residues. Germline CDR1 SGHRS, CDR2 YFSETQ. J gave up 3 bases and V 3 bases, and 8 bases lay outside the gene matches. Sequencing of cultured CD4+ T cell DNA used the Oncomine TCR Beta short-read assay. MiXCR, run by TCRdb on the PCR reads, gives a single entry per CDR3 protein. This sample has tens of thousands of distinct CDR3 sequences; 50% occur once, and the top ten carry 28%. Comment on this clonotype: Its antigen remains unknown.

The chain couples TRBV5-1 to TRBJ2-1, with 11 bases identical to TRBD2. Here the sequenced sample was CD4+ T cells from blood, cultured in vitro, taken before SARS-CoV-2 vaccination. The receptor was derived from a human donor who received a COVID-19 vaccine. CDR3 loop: CASSSLTSGGRYNEQFF. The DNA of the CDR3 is TGCGCCAGCAGCTCCCTCACTAGCGGGGGCCGCTACAATGAGCAGTTCTTC.